These T cell receptor beta chains were read from a single sample in a study of blood T cell repertoires in COVID-19. Generated by immunoSEQ multiplex PCR, the TCRdb table keeps only in-frame clones and is missing some. The sample carries hundreds of thousands of clones, around 87% recorded once. What was sequenced was peripheral blood. Every receptor here comes from a woman aged 50 to 65 who had recovered from COVID-19. The CDR3 runs from the conserved cysteine through the conserved F or W. Each record gives: J gene, V gene, CDR3 protein.

j_call: TRBJ2-1
v_call: TRBV19
cdr3_aa: CASRLGGPSYNEQFF

j_call: TRBJ1-1
v_call: TRBV19
cdr3_aa: CASSIFRGAMNTEAFF

j_call: TRBJ1-1
v_call: TRBV10-3
cdr3_aa: CASLGGQAEAFF

j_call: TRBJ2-5
v_call: TRBV10-3
cdr3_aa: CAISADSRQETQYF

j_call: TRBJ2-1
v_call: TRBV5-1
cdr3_aa: CASSLGQSTNEQFF

j_call: TRBJ2-3
v_call: TRBV4-3
cdr3_aa: CASSQELAGGTDGSTDTQYF

j_call: TRBJ2-5
v_call: TRBV21-1
cdr3_aa: CASSKVCGGGTQYF

j_call: TRBJ2-7
v_call: TRBV11-2
cdr3_aa: CASSNRVSPYEQYF

j_call: TRBJ2-5
v_call: TRBV29-1
cdr3_aa: CSVDQGEAGETQYF

j_call: TRBJ2-3
v_call: TRBV15
cdr3_aa: CATSRGGGRATDTQYF

j_call: TRBJ2-2
v_call: TRBV4-1
cdr3_aa: CASSQVGLGLAEDTGELFF

j_call: TRBJ1-5
v_call: TRBV28
cdr3_aa: CASRRPGQGIGQPQHF

j_call: TRBJ2-3
v_call: TRBV2
cdr3_aa: CASSVGLAGETDTQYF

j_call: TRBJ1-6
v_call: TRBV28
cdr3_aa: CASRERGGGLSPLHF

j_call: TRBJ2-1
v_call: TRBV6-2/TRBV6-3
cdr3_aa: CASSYTRTSSRSREQFF

j_call: TRBJ2-3
v_call: TRBV6-2/TRBV6-3
cdr3_aa: CASSMQGYQTDTQYF

j_call: TRBJ2-2
v_call: TRBV4-2
cdr3_aa: CASREDTGTGRGAGELFF

j_call: TRBJ1-4
v_call: TRBV11-2
cdr3_aa: CASSPGRGRTNEKLFF

j_call: TRBJ2-3
v_call: TRBV5-4
cdr3_aa: CASSPGLAGGTDTQYF

j_call: TRBJ1-1
v_call: TRBV28
cdr3_aa: CASSRGQGLAGGTEAFF

j_call: TRBJ2-1
v_call: TRBV13
cdr3_aa: CASSGGTSGSSYNEQFF

j_call: TRBJ1-5
v_call: TRBV28
cdr3_aa: CASSGTGGDQPQHF

j_call: TRBJ2-1
v_call: TRBV28
cdr3_aa: CASSPRGGPYNEQFF